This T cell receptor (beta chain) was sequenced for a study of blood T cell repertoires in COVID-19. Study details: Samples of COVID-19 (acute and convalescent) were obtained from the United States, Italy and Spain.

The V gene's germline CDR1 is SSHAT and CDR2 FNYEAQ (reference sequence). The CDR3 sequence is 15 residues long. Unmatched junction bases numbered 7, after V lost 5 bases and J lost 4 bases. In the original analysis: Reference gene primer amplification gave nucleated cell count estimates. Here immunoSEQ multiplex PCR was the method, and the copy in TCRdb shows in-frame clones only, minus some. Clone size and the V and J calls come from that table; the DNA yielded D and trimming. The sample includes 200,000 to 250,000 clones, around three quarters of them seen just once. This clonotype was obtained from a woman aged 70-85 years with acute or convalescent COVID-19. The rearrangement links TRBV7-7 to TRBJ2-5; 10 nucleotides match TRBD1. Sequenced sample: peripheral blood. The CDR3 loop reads CASSPPGTGAETQYF. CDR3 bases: TGTGCCAGCAGCCCGCCCGGGACAGGGGCAGAGACCCAGTACTTC.